This T cell receptor (beta chain) is from a study of patients and donors after allogeneic stem cell transplantation. V was shortened by 0 bases and J by 4 bases, with 8 bases between the two germline ends. Germline lookup yields CDR1 SGDLS and CDR2 YYNGEE. This CDR3 spans 15 amino acids. A single record per CDR3 protein comes from TCRdb applying MiXCR to the RT-PCR reads. The sample has about 90,000 distinct CDR3 sequences, roughly 43% seen once; the top ten hold approximately 60%. The V and J genes are TRBV9 and TRBJ1-6; D is possibly TRBD1 (5 bases). The sample comprised blood, either unsorted or a sorted T cell fraction (not recorded which). The TCR comes from a human donor who was either an allogeneic HSCT recipient or a stem cell or donor lymphocyte infusion donor (not recorded which). It is not recorded whose cells these are; they may come from a transplant donor. The CDR3 sequence is CASSVGDVYNSPLHF. In DNA form, the CDR3 reads TGTGCCAGCAGCGTAGGGGACGTATATAATTCACCCCTCCACTTT. Together with reference TRBV9 and TRBJ1-6, the CDR3 gives the full variable domain: DSGVTQTPKHLITATGQRVTLRCSPRSGDLSVYWYQQSLDQGLQFLIQYYNGEERAKGNILERFSAQQFPDLHSELNLSSLELGDSALYFCASSVGDVYNSPLHFGNGTRLTVT.